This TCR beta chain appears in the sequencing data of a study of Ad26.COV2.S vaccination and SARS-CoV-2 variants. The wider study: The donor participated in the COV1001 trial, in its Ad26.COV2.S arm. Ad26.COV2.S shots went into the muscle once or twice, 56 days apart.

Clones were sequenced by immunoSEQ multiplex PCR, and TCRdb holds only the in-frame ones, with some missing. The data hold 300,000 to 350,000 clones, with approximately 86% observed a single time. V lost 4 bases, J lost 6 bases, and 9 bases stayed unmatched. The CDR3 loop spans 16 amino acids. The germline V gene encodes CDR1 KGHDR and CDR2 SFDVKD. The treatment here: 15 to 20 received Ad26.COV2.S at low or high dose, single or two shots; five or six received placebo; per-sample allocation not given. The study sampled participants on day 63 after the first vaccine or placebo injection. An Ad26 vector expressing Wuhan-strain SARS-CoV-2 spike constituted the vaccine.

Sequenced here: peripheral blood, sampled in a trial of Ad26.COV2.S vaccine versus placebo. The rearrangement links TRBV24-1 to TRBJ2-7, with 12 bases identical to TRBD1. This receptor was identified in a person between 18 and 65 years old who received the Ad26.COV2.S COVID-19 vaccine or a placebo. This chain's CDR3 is CATSDQGQGAGFEQYF. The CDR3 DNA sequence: TGTGCCACCAGTGACCAGGGACAGGGGGCCGGTTTCGAGCAGTACTTC.